This T cell receptor (beta chain) was captured by sequencing in a study of early T cells in non-severe SARS-CoV-2 infection. V shed 0 bases, J shed 5 bases, and the junction held 3 bases outside the gene matches. The length of the CDR3 is 14 residues. Germline CDR1 reads SGHRS; CDR2 reads YFSETQ. In this sample, this clonotype turned up many times. MiXCR was run by TCRdb on the 5' RACE reads, yielding one entry per CDR3 protein. Among approximately 65,000 distinct CDR3 sequences listed, 11% were seen once. This receptor was obtained from an adult who was a healthcare worker with PCR-confirmed SARS-CoV-2 infection or an uninfected control (not recorded which). The rearrangement joins TRBV5-1 to TRBJ2-5, with 8 bases matching TRBD2. Sequenced material: whole blood. DNA for the CDR3: TGCGCCAGCAGCTTGGGACTAGCGACGGAGACCCAGTACTTC. It yields the protein CASSLGLATETQYF.